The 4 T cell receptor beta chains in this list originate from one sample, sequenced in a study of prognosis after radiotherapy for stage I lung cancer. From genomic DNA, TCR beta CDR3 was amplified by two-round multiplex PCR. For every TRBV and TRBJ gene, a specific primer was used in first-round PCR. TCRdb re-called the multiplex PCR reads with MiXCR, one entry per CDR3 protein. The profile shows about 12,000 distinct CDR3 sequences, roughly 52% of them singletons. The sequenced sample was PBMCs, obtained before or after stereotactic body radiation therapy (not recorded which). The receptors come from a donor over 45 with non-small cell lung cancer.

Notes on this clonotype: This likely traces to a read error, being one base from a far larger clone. CDR3 amino acids: CASSESDTGELFF. CDR3 sequence (DNA): TGTGCCAGCAGTGAATCGGACACCGGGGAGCTGTTTTTT. This sequence joins TRBV6-2 or TRBV6-3 and TRBJ2-2; D is unresolved. Germline loops: CDR1 MNHEY, CDR2 SVGEGT. The CDR3 loop spans 13 amino acids. V dropped 5 bases and J dropped 3 bases, with 7 bases sitting between them.

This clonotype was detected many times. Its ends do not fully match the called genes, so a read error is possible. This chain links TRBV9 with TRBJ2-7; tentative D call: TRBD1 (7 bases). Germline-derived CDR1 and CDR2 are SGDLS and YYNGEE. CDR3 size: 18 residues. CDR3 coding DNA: TGTGCCAGCAGCGTAGGTTTGGGGTGGCAGGGGGGCTCCAACGAGCAGTACTTC. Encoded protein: CASSVGLGWQGGSNEQYF.

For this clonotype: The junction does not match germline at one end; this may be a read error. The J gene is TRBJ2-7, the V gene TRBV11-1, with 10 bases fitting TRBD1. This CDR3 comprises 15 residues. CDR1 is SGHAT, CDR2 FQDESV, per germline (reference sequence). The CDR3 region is CSSRHTGTGVYEQYF. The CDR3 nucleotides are TGTTCCAGCAGACACACCGGGACAGGGGTCTACGAGCAGTACTTC.

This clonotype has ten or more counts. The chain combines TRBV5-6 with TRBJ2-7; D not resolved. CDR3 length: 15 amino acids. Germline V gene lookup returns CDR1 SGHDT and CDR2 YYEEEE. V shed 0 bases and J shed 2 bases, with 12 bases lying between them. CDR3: CASSLGAGTPYEQYF. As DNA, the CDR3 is TGTGCCAGCAGCTTGGGGGCAGGCACCCCCTACGAGCAGTACTTC.